The clone carrying this T cell receptor (beta chain) was counted ten times or more. With V trimmed by 2 bases and J by 1 base, 1 base remained unmatched. The V gene's germline CDR1 is MNHEY and CDR2 SMNVEV (reference sequence). CDR3 size: 16 residues. RNA transcripts served as the template for amplifying TCR beta CDR3 regions. A first-round RT-PCR of the TCR CDR3 used the HTBI primer set. MiXCR was run by TCRdb on the multiplex PCR reads, yielding one entry per CDR3 protein. Here the sample spans some 380,000 distinct CDR3 sequences, approximately 13% being singletons. The sample originates from a study of T cells in Graves' hyperthyroidism and ophthalmopathy. Exclusion of patients followed from uncontrolled infection, other autoimmune disease, pregnancy or lactation.

The source material was blood. V and J are TRBV27 and TRBJ1-5, with TRBD1 matching 11 bases. The receptor was derived from a man aged 30 to 39 with Graves' hyperthyroidism that later progressed to Graves' ophthalmopathy. DNA for the CDR3: TGTGCCAGCAGTTTAGGGACAGGGGGAAGCAATCAGCCCCAGCATTTT. Protein: CASSLGTGGSNQPQHF.